The 8 T cell receptor beta chains given below trace back to one sample, sequenced in a study of chemoradiotherapy in HPV16-positive cancers (dated by TCRdb to between 2021 and 2024). Library preparation used the immunoSEQ multiplex PCR assay. Imported from immuneACCESS, the table was reduced by TCRdb to in-frame sequences with V and J called. These copies leave out some clones; in studies compared against another copy, an unresolved V gene accounts for under half, and the cause of the remainder is not known. Across this sample there are approximately 6,000 clones, with 73% seen only once. The biggest ten clones account for around 9.9% of the sample. Collection of the sample occurred from a patient who underwent chemoradiotherapy. Source of these receptors: a human donor with HPV-associated anogenital cancer.

This clone has just one count. This chain joins TRBV5-1 and TRBJ2-7; 7 nucleotides agree with TRBD1. With V trimmed by 2 bases and J by 3 bases, 8 bases remained unmatched. Germline lookup yields CDR1 SGHRS and CDR2 YFSETQ. CDR3 size: 15 residues. The CDR3 reads CASSFSQGRSYEQYF. The CDR3 nucleotides are TGCGCCAGCAGCTTTTCACAGGGGAGAAGCTACGAGCAGTACTTC.

The V gene is TRBV28, the J gene TRBJ2-6, with D hard to call. V was shortened by 4 bases and J by 2 bases, with 12 bases between the two germline ends. The CDR3 has 16 residues. The germline CDR1 and CDR2 sequences are MDHEN and SYDVKM. The CDR3 DNA follows: TGTGCCAGCAGTTCCCCAGCATTTACTGGGGCCAACGTCCTGACTTTC. Translating it yields CASSSPAFTGANVLTF.

V and J are TRBV5-1 and TRBJ1-6; 8 nucleotides line up with TRBD1. Germline assignment: CDR1 SGHRS and CDR2 YFSETQ. The V and J ends lost 2 bases and 8 bases, in that order; junction bases with no gene match: 6. This CDR3 is built from 15 residues. CDR3 coding DNA: TGCGCCAGCAGCTTCGACAGGGGAGGACATTCACCCCTCCACTTT. This codes for CASSFDRGGHSPLHF. Variable domain in full (rest from reference TRBV5-1 and TRBJ1-6): KAGVTQTPRYLIKTRGQQVTLSCSPISGHRSVSWYQQTPGQGLQFLFEYFSETQRNKGNFPGRFSGRQFSNSRSEMNVSTLELGDSALYLCASSFDRGGHSPLHFGNGTRLTVT.

Here the CDR3 DNA reads TGCAGCGTTTGGACAGGGGAGGACTATGGCTACACCTTC. Protein: CSVWTGEDYGYTF. The chain employs TRBV29-1 and TRBJ1-2, with 9 bases that match TRBD1. The V gene's germline CDR1 is SQVTM and CDR2 ANQGSEA. Trimming took 5 bases from V and 3 from J; bases not matched to a gene: 4. This CDR3 is 13 amino acids long. The full variable domain, completed using reference TRBV29-1 and TRBJ1-2, is SAVISQKPSRDICQRGTSLTIQCQVDSQVTMMFWYRQQPGQSLTLIATANQGSEATYESGFVIDKFPISRPNLTFSTLTVSNMSPEDSSIYLCSVWTGEDYGYTFGSGTRLTVV.

The chain has TRBV7-2 and TRBJ2-5; D is possibly TRBD1 (6 bases). V gave up 5 bases and J gave up 1 base, with 17 bases separating them. The CDR3 consists of 16 residues. Germline lookup yields CDR1 SGHTA and CDR2 FQGNSA. In nucleotides, the CDR3 is TGTGCCAGCAGCGGCCCGGACAGTTTAATCCAAGAGACCCAGTACTTC. Encoded protein: CASSGPDSLIQETQYF.

The V and J genes are TRBV5-4 and TRBJ2-6; the D call may be TRBD1 or TRBD2 (5 bases each). Trimming shortened V by 3 bases and J by 0 bases, and 7 bases separated the two germline ends. The CDR3 is 15 residues long. Per the germline V gene, CDR1 is SGHNT and CDR2 is YYREEE (reference sequence). In DNA, the CDR3 is TGTGCCAGCAGCTCAGGGAGCTCTGGGGCCAACGTCCTGACTTTC. It yields the protein CASSSGSSGANVLTF.

In the case of this clone: The junction shows a germline mismatch at one end, possibly a read error. The V and J genes are TRBV7-7 and TRBJ2-2; unclear D gene. The germline gives CDR1 SSHAT, CDR2 FNYEAQ (reference sequence). The CDR3 contains 14 residues. CDR3 DNA sequence: TGTGCTAGCAGCCAAGGACCCCCCCCCGGGGAGCTGTTTTTT. Protein sequence: CASSQGPPPGELFF.

The chain couples TRBV11-1 to TRBJ1-1, with unresolved D. There are 15 residues in the CDR3. CDR1 is SGHAT, CDR2 FQDESV, per germline (reference sequence). Trimming left V 4 bases short and J 2 bases short, with 14 bases between. CDR3 nucleotides: TGTGCCAGCAGCTCCGGCCGACAAACCAACACTGAAGCTTTCTTT. It codes for CASSSGRQTNTEAFF.